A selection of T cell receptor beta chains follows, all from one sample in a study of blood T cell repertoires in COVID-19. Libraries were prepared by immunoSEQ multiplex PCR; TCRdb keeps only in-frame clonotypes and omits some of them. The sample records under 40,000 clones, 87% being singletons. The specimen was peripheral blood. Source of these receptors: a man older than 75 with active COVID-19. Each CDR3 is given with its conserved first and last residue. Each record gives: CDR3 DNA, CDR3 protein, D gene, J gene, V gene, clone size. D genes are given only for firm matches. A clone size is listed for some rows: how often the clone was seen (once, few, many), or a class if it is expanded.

CDR3 DNA: TGCGCCAGCAGTGAAGGGGCCAACACCGGGGAGCTGTTTTTT; CDR3 protein: CASSEGANTGELFF; D gene: .; J gene: TRBJ2-2; V gene: TRBV10-1; clone size: .
CDR3 DNA: TGTGCCTGGAGTGTAAGGACAGGGCCTAATGAAAAACTGTTTTTT; CDR3 protein: CAWSVRTGPNEKLFF; D gene: TRBD1; J gene: TRBJ1-4; V gene: TRBV30; clone size: .
CDR3 DNA: TGTGCCAGTTTCGGAGGGAACAGGAGGGAAGCTTTCTTT; CDR3 protein: CASFGGNRREAFF; D gene: .; J gene: TRBJ1-1; V gene: TRBV19; clone size: once
CDR3 DNA: TGTGCCAGCTCACCTCGGGACAGAAGTAACACTGAAGCTTTCTTT; CDR3 protein: CASSPRDRSNTEAFF; D gene: TRBD1; J gene: TRBJ1-1; V gene: TRBV18; clone size: .
CDR3 DNA: TGTGCCAGCAGTCTTGGACAGAATAATCAGCCCCAGCATTTT; CDR3 protein: CASSLGQNNQPQHF; D gene: .; J gene: TRBJ1-5; V gene: TRBV6-2/TRBV6-3; clone size: few
CDR3 DNA: TGCGCCAGCAGTCAATCTAAAATCTCCGGCAGGGACTACGAGCAGTACTTC; CDR3 protein: CASSQSKISGRDYEQYF; D gene: .; J gene: TRBJ2-7; V gene: TRBV23-1; clone size: .
CDR3 DNA: TGTGCCAGCCCCCCCGGAAGCGGGTATAGCACAGATACGCAGTATTTT; CDR3 protein: CASPPGSGYSTDTQYF; D gene: .; J gene: TRBJ2-3; V gene: TRBV28; clone size: .
CDR3 DNA: TGCGCCAGCAGCCTCCGACTAGCGGTCTCCTACGAGCAGTACTTC; CDR3 protein: CASSLRLAVSYEQYF; D gene: TRBD2; J gene: TRBJ2-7; V gene: TRBV4-3; clone size: .
CDR3 DNA: TGTGCCAGTTTTTGGACTAGCGGGACCTACGAGCAGTACTTC; CDR3 protein: CASFWTSGTYEQYF; D gene: TRBD2; J gene: TRBJ2-7; V gene: TRBV6-5; clone size: .
CDR3 DNA: TGTGCCAGCTCACCCGGCGGCATTGGGGAGCAGTACTTC; CDR3 protein: CASSPGGIGEQYF; D gene: .; J gene: TRBJ2-7; V gene: TRBV18; clone size: .
CDR3 DNA: TGCGCCAGCAGCCAAGAGAGGGGGGGTCCCCCCTACGAGCAGTACTTC; CDR3 protein: CASSQERGGPPYEQYF; D gene: .; J gene: TRBJ2-7; V gene: TRBV4-1; clone size: .
CDR3 DNA: TGTGCCAGCAGTGACATCAAATTACTAGCGGGAGCGTCCTACGAGCAGTACTTC; CDR3 protein: CASSDIKLLAGASYEQYF; D gene: TRBD2; J gene: TRBJ2-7; V gene: TRBV27; clone size: .
CDR3 DNA: TGTGCCAGCAGTTATCCGTCCTACGAGCAGTACTTC; CDR3 protein: CASSYPSYEQYF; D gene: .; J gene: TRBJ2-7; V gene: TRBV6-2/TRBV6-3; clone size: .
CDR3 DNA: TGTGCCAGCAGTCCTCCGGGACAAGATAACTATGGCTACACCTTC; CDR3 protein: CASSPPGQDNYGYTF; D gene: .; J gene: TRBJ1-2; V gene: TRBV28; clone size: .
CDR3 DNA: TGCGCCAGCAGCCAAGATAGGAGGGAGCAGTACTTC; CDR3 protein: CASSQDRREQYF; D gene: .; J gene: TRBJ2-7; V gene: TRBV4-3; clone size: medium-sized
CDR3 DNA: TGTGCCAGCTTCAGGGGGCAACAGCCCCAGCATTTT; CDR3 protein: CASFRGQQPQHF; D gene: TRBD1; J gene: TRBJ1-5; V gene: TRBV28; clone size: .
CDR3 DNA: TGTGCCAGCAGTAGGACAGGGACGGTACGGGGGGAGACCCAGTACTTC; CDR3 protein: CASSRTGTVRGETQYF; D gene: TRBD1; J gene: TRBJ2-5; V gene: TRBV6-2/TRBV6-3; clone size: .
CDR3 DNA: TGTGCCAGCAGCTTCCTTAGCGGGAGCCACAATGAGCAGTTCTTC; CDR3 protein: CASSFLSGSHNEQFF; D gene: TRBD2; J gene: TRBJ2-1; V gene: TRBV7-8; clone size: .
CDR3 DNA: TGTGCCAGTAACCCCTTAGCGGGAGGGGAGCAGTTCTTC; CDR3 protein: CASNPLAGGEQFF; D gene: TRBD2; J gene: TRBJ2-1; V gene: TRBV19; clone size: .
CDR3 DNA: TGTGCCAGCTCCAACGGGGGAGGTCAGTCAGATACGCAGTATTTT; CDR3 protein: CASSNGGGQSDTQYF; D gene: .; J gene: TRBJ2-3; V gene: TRBV18; clone size: .